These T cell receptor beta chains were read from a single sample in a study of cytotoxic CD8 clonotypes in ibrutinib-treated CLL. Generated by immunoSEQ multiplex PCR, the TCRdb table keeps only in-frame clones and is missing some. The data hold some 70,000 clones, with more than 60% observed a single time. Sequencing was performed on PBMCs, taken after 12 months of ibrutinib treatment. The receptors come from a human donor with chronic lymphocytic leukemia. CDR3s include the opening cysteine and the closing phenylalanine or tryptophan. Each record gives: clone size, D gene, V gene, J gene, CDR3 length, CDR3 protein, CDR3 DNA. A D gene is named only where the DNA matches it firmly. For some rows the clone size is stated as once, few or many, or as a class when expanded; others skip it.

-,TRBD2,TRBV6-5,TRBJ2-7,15,CASSALAGATYEQYF,TGTGCCAGCAGTGCACTAGCGGGGGCTACCTACGAGCAGTACTTC
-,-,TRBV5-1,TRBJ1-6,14,CASSLTGPNSPLHF,TGCGCCAGCAGCTTAACAGGGCCGAATTCACCCCTCCACTTT
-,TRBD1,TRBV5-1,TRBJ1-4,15,CASSPTGTDNEKLFF,TGCGCCAGCAGCCCGACCGGGACAGATAATGAAAAACTGTTTTTT
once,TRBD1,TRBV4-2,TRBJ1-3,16,CASSQDGQGAGNTIYF,TGTGCCAGCAGCCAGGACGGGCAGGGGGCTGGAAACACCATATATTTT
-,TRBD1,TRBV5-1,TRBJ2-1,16,CASSLRPGQVSDEQFF,TGCGCCAGCAGCTTGAGACCGGGACAGGTTTCGGATGAGCAGTTCTTC
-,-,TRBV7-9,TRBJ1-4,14,CASSFRVANEKLFF,TGTGCCAGCAGCTTCAGGGTTGCTAATGAAAAACTGTTTTTT
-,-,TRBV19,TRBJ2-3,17,CASSPRHFLGGTDTQYF,TGTGCCAGTAGTCCTAGACATTTTCTTGGGGGCACAGATACGCAGTATTTT
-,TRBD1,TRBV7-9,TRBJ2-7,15,CASSFGTVNSYEQYF,TGTGCCAGCAGCTTTGGGACAGTAAACTCCTACGAGCAGTACTTC
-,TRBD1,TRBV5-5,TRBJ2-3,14,CASSTGQGLDTQYF,TGTGCCAGCAGCACCGGACAGGGGCTGGATACGCAGTATTTT
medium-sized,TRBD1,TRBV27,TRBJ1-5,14,CASSMDRINQPQHF,TGTGCCAGCAGCATGGACAGGATCAATCAGCCCCAGCATTTT
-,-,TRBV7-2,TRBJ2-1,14,CASSLKQGRGEQFF,TGTGCCAGCAGCTTAAAACAGGGTCGCGGTGAGCAGTTCTTC
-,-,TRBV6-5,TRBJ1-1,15,CASSYGGRVGTEAFF,TGTGCCAGCAGTTACGGCGGGCGGGTGGGCACTGAAGCTTTCTTT
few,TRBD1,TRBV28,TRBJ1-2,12,CASRGTGNGYTF,TGTGCCAGCAGGGGGACAGGGAATGGCTACACCTTC
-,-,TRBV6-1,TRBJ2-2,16,CASSDIGGGGTGELFF,TGTGCCAGCAGTGATATAGGGGGCGGGGGCACCGGGGAGCTGTTTTTT
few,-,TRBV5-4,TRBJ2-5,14,CASSLVRGQETQYF,TGTGCCAGCAGCTTGGTCAGGGGCCAAGAGACCCAGTACTTC
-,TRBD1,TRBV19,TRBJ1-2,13,CASTPDRNYGYTF,TGTGCCAGTACCCCGGACAGGAACTATGGCTACACCTTC
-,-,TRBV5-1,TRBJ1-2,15,CASSLRTSGADGYTF,TGCGCCAGCAGCTTGCGGACCTCAGGTGCCGATGGCTACACCTTC
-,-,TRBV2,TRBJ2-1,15,CASSEAPGPFNEQFF,TGTGCCAGCAGTGAAGCCCCGGGACCCTTCAATGAGCAGTTCTTC
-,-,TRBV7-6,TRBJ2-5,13,CASSLSFQETQYF,TGTGCCAGCAGCCTCTCCTTCCAAGAGACCCAGTACTTC
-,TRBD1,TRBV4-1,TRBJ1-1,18,CASSQDTWAGGVGTEAFF,TGCGCCAGCAGCCAAGATACTTGGGCAGGGGGCGTGGGCACTGAAGCTTTCTTT
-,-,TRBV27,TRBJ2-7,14,CASSSLGLPYEQYF,TGTGCCAGCAGTTCCTTAGGCCTCCCCTACGAGCAGTACTTC
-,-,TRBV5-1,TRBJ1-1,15,CASSLDGTLNTEAFF,TGCGCCAGCAGCTTGGACGGGACCCTGAACACTGAAGCTTTCTTT
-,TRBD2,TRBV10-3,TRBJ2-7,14,CAISESGGFYEQYF,TGTGCCATCAGTGAGTCGGGGGGGTTCTACGAGCAGTACTTC